This T cell receptor (beta chain) emerged from a study of blood T cell repertoires in COVID-19. Study at large: The United States, Italy and Spain supplied acute and convalescent COVID-19 samples.

Original processing methods: Cell counts per sample came from amplifying reference gene primers. The data were produced by immunoSEQ multiplex PCR, yet TCRdb's version contains in-frame clones alone and is incomplete. V and J calls and clone size are copied from that table; D and trimming were computed from the DNA. The sample includes tens of thousands of clones, around 90% seen only once; the top ten take nearly 8.5%. Germline V gives CDR1 MDHEN, CDR2 SYDVKM. The CDR3 is 16 residues long. V was clipped by 4 bases and J by 0 bases, with 13 bases between them. Sequencing input: peripheral blood. The chain has TRBV28 and TRBJ1-3, with a possible D match to TRBD1 (5 bases). This receptor was taken from a human donor in a cohort sampled during active COVID-19. For the CDR3, the DNA is TGTGCCAGCAGTTCAAGGGGAGGGAGCTCTGGAAACACCATATATTTT. It yields the protein CASSSRGGSSGNTIYF.